The 4 T cell receptor beta chains below all came from one sample that was sequenced in a study. Each CDR3 protein is one row after TCRdb ran MiXCR on the 5' RACE reads. The sample yields about 61,000 distinct CDR3 sequences, roughly 30% seen once. Source material: tumor-infiltrating naive CD4+ T cells sorted from the breast tumor. The subset: naive CD4+ T cells, CD4+CD45RA+CD25-. These receptors all come from a female donor with breast cancer.

The chain joins TRBV19 to TRBJ2-6; 7 nucleotides agree with TRBD2. From germline, CDR1 is LNHDA and CDR2 SQIVND (reference sequence). J gave up 4 bases and V 3 bases, and 9 bases lay outside the gene matches. The CDR3 is made up of 17 amino acids. The CDR3 reads CASSMRAGAIGANVLTF. The DNA for the CDR3 is TGTGCCAGTAGTATGCGGGCGGGAGCGATCGGGGCCAACGTCCTGACTTTC.

This clonotype has more than one count but fewer than ten. The J gene is TRBJ1-3, the V gene TRBV15; 10 positions agree with TRBD1. CDR1 LNHNV and CDR2 YYDKDF come from the germline V gene (reference sequence). CDR3 length equals 16 residues. Trimming took 3 bases from V and 1 from J; bases not matched to a gene: 3. The CDR3 sequence: CATSRTGGISGNTIYF. The CDR3 nucleotides read TGTGCCACCAGCAGGACAGGGGGCATTTCTGGAAACACCATATATTTT.

V is TRBV12-3 or TRBV12-4 and J is TRBJ1-1; the D gene is possibly TRBD1 (5 bases). The CDR3 extends over 14 amino acids. V was shortened by 8 bases and J by 5 bases, with 18 bases between the two germline ends. CDR3 sequence (DNA): TGTGCCAGCGTCGCGGAGGGGCGATTGACTGAAGCTTTCTTT. This sequence encodes CASVAEGRLTEAFF.

The V gene is TRBV4-1, the J gene TRBJ1-5; 8 nucleotides match TRBD1. This CDR3 spans 15 amino acids. Trimming took 0 bases from V and 7 from J; bases not matched to a gene: 5. The germline gives CDR1 MGHRA, CDR2 YSYEKL. CDR3 nucleotides: TGCGCCAGCAGCCAAGAGGGACAGGTCAACCAGCCCCAGCATTTT. Translating it yields CASSQEGQVNQPQHF.